This T cell receptor beta chain came from a study of T cells after yellow fever vaccination. This clonotype was detected only a few times. Trimming shortened V by 0 bases and J by 2 bases, and 29 bases separated the two germline ends. The CDR3 sequence is 23 residues long. Germline lookup yields CDR1 LNHNV and CDR2 YYDKDF (reference sequence). TCRdb itself ran the 5' RACE reads through MiXCR, one entry per CDR3 protein. The data show 350,000 or so distinct CDR3 sequences, with about 7.8% seen just once and roughly 18% held by the top ten. The sample here was PBMCs, taken 45 days after the first yellow fever vaccination. The gene calls are TRBV15 and TRBJ2-6, with D tentatively TRBD1 (6 bases). The receptor was isolated from a man between 18 and 35 years old who received the YFV17D yellow fever vaccine. The CDR3 nucleotides are TGTGCCACCAGCAGAGACGAGTTGAGGACAGTATTGGTCTCGGAGGCTGGGGCCAACGTCCTGACTTTC. As protein: CATSRDELRTVLVSEAGANVLTF.